The present entry profiles one T cell receptor beta chain with its context. TCRdb keeps only in-frame clones here, not all; method: immunoSEQ multiplex PCR. The sample yields tens of thousands of clones, 90% to 95% seen once. The source of the sample is a study of technical replicates of blood from a handful of donors. This CDR3 spans 12 amino acids. Trimming removed 7 bases from V and 2 bases from J, with 9 bases in between. Germline V gives CDR1 MDHEN, CDR2 SYDVKM. Sequenced sample: T cells isolated from PBMCs. This rearrangement joins TRBV28 to TRBJ2-7; D gene ambiguous. The source of this sequence is a human donor in good health. DNA of the CDR3: TGTGCCAGCACTCAGTTTCCCTACGAGCAGTACTTC. Translating gives CASTQFPYEQYF.